One sample yielded the 10 T cell receptor beta chains listed below, sequenced in a study of early T cells in non-severe SARS-CoV-2 infection. One entry per CDR3 protein, called by TCRdb with MiXCR from the 5' RACE reads. The repertoire consists of about 77,000 distinct CDR3 sequences, with around 12% occurring once and the leading ten covering 15% to 18%. The material sequenced was whole blood, taken at baseline. The source of these receptors is an adult who was a healthcare worker with PCR-confirmed SARS-CoV-2 infection or an uninfected control (not recorded which). The donor label of this sample is uncertain.

The table lists this clonotype with a few counts. The chain employs TRBV10-3 and TRBJ1-5; D is unresolved. The length of the CDR3 is 13 residues. V shed 8 bases and J shed 4 bases, with 12 bases lying between them. Germline CDR1 ENHRY, CDR2 SYGVKD. DNA of the CDR3: TGTGCCATCGGGGATCGGGCAAATCAGCCCCAGCATTTT. It specifies CAIGDRANQPQHF.

The chain links TRBV7-2 to TRBJ2-7; a possible D gene is TRBD2 (6 bases). The CDR3 has 14 residues. Germline CDR1 reads SGHTA; CDR2 reads FQGNSA. V was trimmed by 1 base and J by 4 bases, leaving 11 bases between them. Here the CDR3 reads CASSLVADIYEQYF. CDR3 coding DNA: TGTGCCAGCAGCTTAGTAGCGGACATTTACGAGCAGTACTTC.

In its sample, this clonotype was seen a few times. The chain recombines TRBV29-1 with TRBJ2-7, with 8 bases aligning to TRBD2. Trimming took 4 bases from V and 4 from J; bases not matched to a gene: 9. The V gene's germline CDR1 is SQVTM and CDR2 ANQGSEA. The CDR3 runs to 14 residues. The CDR3 sequence is CSVGGGSGSYEQYF. Written as DNA, the CDR3 is TGCAGCGTTGGTGGAGGGAGCGGGAGTTACGAGCAGTACTTC.

The genes are TRBV2 and TRBJ2-1; the D is unclear. This CDR3 is built from 15 residues. The V gene lost 3 bases and the J gene lost 2 bases, with 11 bases spanning the gap. CDR1 and CDR2 (germline): SNHLY, FYNNEI. The CDR3 loop reads CASSDLVATYNEQFF. CDR3 nucleotides: TGTGCCAGCAGTGATCTTGTCGCAACCTACAATGAGCAGTTCTTC.

This clonotype was picked up many times. The chain has TRBV7-9 and TRBJ2-7, with D unresolved. V was clipped by 2 bases and J by 0 bases, with 11 bases between them. The CDR3 runs to 15 residues. The germline V gene encodes CDR1 SEHNR and CDR2 FQNEAQ (reference sequence). This chain's CDR3 is CASSLIAASSYEQYF. CDR3 nucleotides: TGTGCCAGCAGCTTAATAGCTGCTAGCTCCTACGAGCAGTACTTC.

This clonotype has ten or more counts. This sequence joins TRBV2 and TRBJ2-2, with no clear D. Germline CDR1 reads SNHLY; CDR2 reads FYNNEI. CDR3 length: 13 amino acids. Trimming stripped 8 bases from V and 4 bases from J, with 11 bases between. The CDR3 region has the DNA TGTGCCAGCCAAGAGAGGCCCACCGGGGAGCTGTTTTTT. It codes for CASQERPTGELFF.

This clonotype has at least ten counts. V usage is TRBV7-9 and J usage is TRBJ1-5; the D is unclear. The CDR3 has 15 amino acids. The V gene's germline CDR1 is SEHNR and CDR2 FQNEAQ (reference sequence). V lost 3 bases and J lost 4, with 13 bases in between. The CDR3 DNA is TGTGCCAGCAGCTTCACAGCTGGAAAAAATCAGCCCCAGCATTTT. Protein: CASSFTAGKNQPQHF.

This clonotype was seen more than once but under ten times. The rearrangement joins TRBV2 to TRBJ2-5, with a weak D call TRBD1 (5 bases). Germline lookup yields CDR1 SNHLY and CDR2 FYNNEI. The CDR3 has 15 amino acids. Trimming cost V 3 bases and J 6 bases, with 17 bases left between them. The CDR3, as DNA: TGTGCCAGCAGTGAGAACGCCCCAGGGTCTCAGACCCAGTACTTC. Translating gives CASSENAPGSQTQYF.

The chain joins TRBV20-1 to TRBJ2-1; D gene ambiguous. This CDR3 region has 11 residues. Looked up from germline, CDR1 is DFQATT and CDR2 is SNEGSKA (reference sequence). V gave up 4 bases and J gave up 7 bases, with 8 bases separating them. The CDR3, as DNA: TGCAGTGCTATAGGCCGTAATGAGCAGTTCTTC. It codes for CSAIGRNEQFF.

There are many counts of this clonotype. The V and J genes are TRBV5-6 and TRBJ1-6, with TRBD1 matching 9 bases. V shed 4 bases, J shed 14 bases, and the junction held 4 bases outside the gene matches. CDR1 and CDR2 (germline): SGHDT, YYEEEE. CDR3 length equals 12 residues. The CDR3 protein is CASSGTGGTLHF. The CDR3 DNA reads as TGTGCCAGCAGCGGCACAGGGGGCACCCTCCACTTT.